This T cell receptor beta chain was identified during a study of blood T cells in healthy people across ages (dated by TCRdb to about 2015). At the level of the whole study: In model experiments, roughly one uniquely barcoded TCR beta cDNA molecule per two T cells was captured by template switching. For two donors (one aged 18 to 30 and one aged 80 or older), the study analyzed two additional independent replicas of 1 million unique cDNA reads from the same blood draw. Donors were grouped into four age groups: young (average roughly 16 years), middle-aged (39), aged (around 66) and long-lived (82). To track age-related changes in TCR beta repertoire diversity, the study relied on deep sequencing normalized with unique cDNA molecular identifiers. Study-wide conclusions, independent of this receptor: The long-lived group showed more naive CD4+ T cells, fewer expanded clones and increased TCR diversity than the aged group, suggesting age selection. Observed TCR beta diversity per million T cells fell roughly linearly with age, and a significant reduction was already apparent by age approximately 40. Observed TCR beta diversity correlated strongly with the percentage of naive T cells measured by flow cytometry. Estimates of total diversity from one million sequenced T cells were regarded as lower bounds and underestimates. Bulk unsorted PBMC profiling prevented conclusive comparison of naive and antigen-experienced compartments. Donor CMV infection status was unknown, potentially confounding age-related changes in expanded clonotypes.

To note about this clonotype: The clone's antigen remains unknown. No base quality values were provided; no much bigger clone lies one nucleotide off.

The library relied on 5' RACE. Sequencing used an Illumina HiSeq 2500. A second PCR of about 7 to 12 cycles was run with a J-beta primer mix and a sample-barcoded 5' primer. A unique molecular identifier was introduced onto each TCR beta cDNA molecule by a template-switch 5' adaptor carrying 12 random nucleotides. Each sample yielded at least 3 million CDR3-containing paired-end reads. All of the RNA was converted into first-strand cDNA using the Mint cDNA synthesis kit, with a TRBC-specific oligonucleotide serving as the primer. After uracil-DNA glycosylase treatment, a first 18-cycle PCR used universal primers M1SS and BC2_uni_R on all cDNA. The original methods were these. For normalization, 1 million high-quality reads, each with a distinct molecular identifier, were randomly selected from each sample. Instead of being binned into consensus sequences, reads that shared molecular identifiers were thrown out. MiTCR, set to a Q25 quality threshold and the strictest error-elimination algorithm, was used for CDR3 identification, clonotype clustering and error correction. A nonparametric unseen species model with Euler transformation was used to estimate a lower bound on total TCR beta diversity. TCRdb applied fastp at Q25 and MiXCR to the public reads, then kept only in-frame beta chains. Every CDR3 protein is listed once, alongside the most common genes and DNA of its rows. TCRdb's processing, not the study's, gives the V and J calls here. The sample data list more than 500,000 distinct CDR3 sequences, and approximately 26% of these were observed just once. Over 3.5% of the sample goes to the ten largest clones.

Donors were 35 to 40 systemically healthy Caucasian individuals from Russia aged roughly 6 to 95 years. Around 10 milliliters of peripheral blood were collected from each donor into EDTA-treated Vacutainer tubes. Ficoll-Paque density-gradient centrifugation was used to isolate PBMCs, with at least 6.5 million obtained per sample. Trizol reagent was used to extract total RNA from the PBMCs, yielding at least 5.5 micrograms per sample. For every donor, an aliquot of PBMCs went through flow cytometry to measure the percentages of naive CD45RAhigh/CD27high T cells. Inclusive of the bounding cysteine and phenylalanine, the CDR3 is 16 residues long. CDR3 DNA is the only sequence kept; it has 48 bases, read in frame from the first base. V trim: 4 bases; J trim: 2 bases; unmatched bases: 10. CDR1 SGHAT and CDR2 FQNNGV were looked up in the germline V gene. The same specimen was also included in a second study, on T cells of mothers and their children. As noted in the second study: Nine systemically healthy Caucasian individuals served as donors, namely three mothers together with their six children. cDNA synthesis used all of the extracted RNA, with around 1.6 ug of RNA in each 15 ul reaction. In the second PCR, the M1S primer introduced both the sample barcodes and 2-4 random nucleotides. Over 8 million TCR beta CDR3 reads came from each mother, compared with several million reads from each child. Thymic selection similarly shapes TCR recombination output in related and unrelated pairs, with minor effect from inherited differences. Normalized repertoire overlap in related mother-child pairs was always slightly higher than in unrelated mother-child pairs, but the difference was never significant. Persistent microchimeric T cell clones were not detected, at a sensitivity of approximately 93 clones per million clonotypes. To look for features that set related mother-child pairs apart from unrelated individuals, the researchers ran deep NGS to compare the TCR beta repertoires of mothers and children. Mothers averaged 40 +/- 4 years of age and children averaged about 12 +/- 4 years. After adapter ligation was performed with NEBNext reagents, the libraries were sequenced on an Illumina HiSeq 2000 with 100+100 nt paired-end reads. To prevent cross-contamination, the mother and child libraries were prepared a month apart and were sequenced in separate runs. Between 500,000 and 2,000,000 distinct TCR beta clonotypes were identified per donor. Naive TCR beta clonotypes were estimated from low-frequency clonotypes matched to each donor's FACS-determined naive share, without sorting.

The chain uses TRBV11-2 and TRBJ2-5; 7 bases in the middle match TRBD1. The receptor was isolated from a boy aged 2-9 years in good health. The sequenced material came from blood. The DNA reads TGTGCCAGCAGCTCCAGAGGGACAGTGGAGCAAGAGACCCAGTACTTC. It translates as CASSSRGTVEQETQYF.